This is a list of T cell receptor beta chains from one sample in a study of pediatric ulcerative colitis. Clones were sequenced by immunoSEQ multiplex PCR, and TCRdb holds only the in-frame ones, with some missing. The sample shows 30,000 to 45,000 clones, 75% to 90% of them seen only once. The sequencing sample was made of blood. These TCRs come from a girl aged 10-17 years with moderate ulcerative colitis. Both conserved end residues are part of each CDR3. The D gene is left open where the match is weak. Clone size is given for some rows only: seen once, a few or many times, or a class if the clone is expanded.

d_call	j_call	clone_size	v_call	cdr3_nt	cdr3_aa
TRBD2	TRBJ2-1	NA	TRBV4-3	TGCGCCAGCAGCCAGACTAGCGGGGTCTACAATGAGCAGTTCTTC	CASSQTSGVYNEQFF
NA	TRBJ1-4	few	TRBV18	TGTGCCAGCTCACTGGGAGTAAGGGAAAAACTGTTTTTT	CASSLGVREKLFF
NA	TRBJ2-2	NA	TRBV28	TGTGCCAGCAGTTCAGTTCCTAGGAACACCGGGGAGCTGTTTTTT	CASSSVPRNTGELFF
TRBD2	TRBJ2-3	NA	TRBV19	TGTGCCAGTAATTTAGGACTAGCGCCTAGCACAGATACGCAGTATTTT	CASNLGLAPSTDTQYF
NA	TRBJ1-2	few	TRBV30	TGTGCCTGGACCAAAGGTCTCGGACAGTTCCTCCCAGGCTACACCTTC	CAWTKGLGQFLPGYTF
NA	TRBJ2-7	NA	TRBV7-3	TGTGCCAGCAGCCACGGGGGCGGATCCTACGAGCAGTACTTC	CASSHGGGSYEQYF
TRBD1	TRBJ2-5	NA	TRBV11-2	TGTGCCAGCAGCCCAGGGGGATTCGGTGTGGAGACCCAGTACTTC	CASSPGGFGVETQYF
NA	TRBJ1-2	few	TRBV4-1	TGCGCCAGCAGCCAAGATTCTTCAGGGGCGGGCGGCTACACCTTC	CASSQDSSGAGGYTF
NA	TRBJ2-2	NA	TRBV7-2	TGTGCCAGCAGCGATTTTGGGGTGACGACAGGTCTTTACACCGGGGAGCTGTTTTTT	CASSDFGVTTGLYTGELFF
NA	TRBJ1-1	NA	TRBV7-8	TGTGCCAGCCGGGACTCCAGCATGAACACTGAAGCTTTCTTT	CASRDSSMNTEAFF
NA	TRBJ2-2	few	TRBV4-1	TGCGCCAGCAGCCATTCAACGAACACCGGGGAGCTGTTTTTT	CASSHSTNTGELFF
NA	TRBJ2-4	NA	TRBV30	TGTGCCTGGGGGGGACCAGATCTAGCCAAAAACATTCAGTACTTC	CAWGGPDLAKNIQYF
NA	TRBJ1-1	once	TRBV4-1	TGCGCCAGCAGCCAAGATCTTCGACAGGACACTGAAGCTTTCTTT	CASSQDLRQDTEAFF
NA	TRBJ1-1	few	TRBV11-2	TGTGCCAGCAGCCAGGTAATTTCGGGGACGAACACTGAAGCTTTCTTT	CASSQVISGTNTEAFF
NA	TRBJ1-1	NA	TRBV5-4	TGTGCCAGCAGCCCCCCGGATCAGAACACTGAAGCTTTCTTT	CASSPPDQNTEAFF
NA	TRBJ1-2	NA	TRBV28	TGTGCCAGCAGCCTACCCGGCAGTCAAGTCGGTGGCTACACCTTC	CASSLPGSQVGGYTF
TRBD1	TRBJ2-2	NA	TRBV2	TGTGCCAGCATGGAGGACAGGCCCGGGGAGCTGTTTTTT	CASMEDRPGELFF
NA	TRBJ1-2	NA	TRBV4-1	TGCGCCAGCAGCCAAGTGTGGCCAAGTACGGGGGGCTACACCTTC	CASSQVWPSTGGYTF
NA	TRBJ2-3	NA	TRBV5-1	TGCGCCAGCAGCCAACAGGGGACTCTCACAGATACGCAGTATTTT	CASSQQGTLTDTQYF
NA	TRBJ2-7	NA	TRBV5-5	TGTGCCAGCAGCGAAACAGTGGGGCCCTACGAGCAGTACTTC	CASSETVGPYEQYF
NA	TRBJ2-3	NA	TRBV7-9	TGTGCCAGCAAAGTCCCAGATACGCAGTATTTT	CASKVPDTQYF
NA	TRBJ2-7	NA	TRBV4-1	TGCGCCAGCAGCCAAGCAAATACAGAATACTACGAGCAGTACTTC	CASSQANTEYYEQYF
TRBD2	TRBJ2-5	NA	TRBV5-1	TGCGCCAGCAGCTCACGGACTAGCGGGAGTGAGACCCAGTACTTC	CASSSRTSGSETQYF
TRBD1	TRBJ2-1	NA	TRBV2	TGTGCCAGCACTCCGGGACAGAGCTCCTACAATGAGCAGTTCTTC	CASTPGQSSYNEQFF
TRBD2	TRBJ2-1	medium-sized	TRBV13	TGTGCCAGCAGCCCGCTTGCGGGAGAGTACAATGAGCAGTTCTTC	CASSPLAGEYNEQFF
NA	TRBJ1-2	NA	TRBV18	TGTGCCAGCTCACAAGGGGATGCGGGCTACACCTTC	CASSQGDAGYTF
TRBD2	TRBJ2-1	NA	TRBV28	TGTGCCAGCAGTATCCCGACTAGCGGAGTGTTATCCAATGAGCAGTTCTTC	CASSIPTSGVLSNEQFF
NA	TRBJ1-1	NA	TRBV9	TGTGCCAGCAGCGTATCGGGGCTCGGGAACACTGAAGCTTTCTTT	CASSVSGLGNTEAFF
TRBD1	TRBJ2-7	NA	TRBV5-8	TGTGCCAGCAGCTTCGCAGGACAGGGTGCCTACGAGCAGTACTTC	CASSFAGQGAYEQYF
NA	TRBJ1-2	NA	TRBV6-6	TGTGCCAGCAGTTACCCGGGACATATCTATGGCTACACCTTC	CASSYPGHIYGYTF
NA	TRBJ1-2	few	TRBV4-3	TGCGCCAGCAGCCAAGATAGAAACCTCCTCTATGGCTACACCTTC	CASSQDRNLLYGYTF
TRBD1	TRBJ1-5	few	TRBV7-9	TGTGCCAGCAGCCTTGACAGGGCACATAGCAATCAGCCCCAGCATTTT	CASSLDRAHSNQPQHF
NA	TRBJ1-5	NA	TRBV29-1	TGCAGCGTACGCTTTGACGGGAATCAGCCCCAGCATTTT	CSVRFDGNQPQHF
TRBD2	TRBJ2-7	NA	TRBV5-1	TGCGCCAGCAAGCTAGCGGAAGGGGTGCAATTGCAGTACTTC	CASKLAEGVQLQYF
NA	TRBJ1-1	NA	TRBV29-1	TGCAGCGTTTACGGGGCTTTCTTT	CSVYGAFF
NA	TRBJ1-2	NA	TRBV6-5	TGTGCCAGCAGACAGGGAACTCTAACCAACTATGGCTACACCTTC	CASRQGTLTNYGYTF
NA	TRBJ2-2	NA	TRBV6-5	TGTGCCAGCAGTCCTACAGGGTTGGGCACCGGGGAGCTGTTTTTT	CASSPTGLGTGELFF
TRBD2	TRBJ2-1	NA	TRBV19	TGTGCCAGTAGTCGAAGCGGGGTTAACAATGAGCAGTTCTTC	CASSRSGVNNEQFF
NA	TRBJ2-5	NA	TRBV29-1	TGCAGCGTTGAATCCAGCCCCATGGAGACCCAGTACTTC	CSVESSPMETQYF
TRBD1	TRBJ1-1	NA	TRBV28	TGTGCCAGCAGTTCTTTAAGCGACAGGGTCATCACTGAAGCTTTCTTT	CASSSLSDRVITEAFF
TRBD2	TRBJ2-7	NA	TRBV28	TGTGCCACACTCCGGGAGGGGGGCTCCTACGAGCAGTACTTC	CATLREGGSYEQYF
NA	TRBJ2-7	NA	TRBV5-1	TGCGCCAGCAGCCAAGGGACCAACTCTGGGGAGCAGTACTTC	CASSQGTNSGEQYF
NA	TRBJ2-1	NA	TRBV5-6	TGTGCCAGCAGCGCCTTGGGGGCGGGACCAAATGAGCAGTTCTTC	CASSALGAGPNEQFF
NA	TRBJ2-3	NA	TRBV4-1	TGCGCCAGCAGCCAACTGGTAGGCACAGATACGCAGTATTTT	CASSQLVGTDTQYF
NA	TRBJ1-2	NA	TRBV7-2	TGTGCCAGCAGCCAGGGACTGAGCTATGGCTACACCTTC	CASSQGLSYGYTF
TRBD1	TRBJ2-5	NA	TRBV19	TGTGCCAGTAGTCACCGGGACAGGGGTAGGGAGACCCAGTACTTC	CASSHRDRGRETQYF